This TCR beta chain emerged from a study of cytomegalovirus exposure and HLA in healthy donors. Overall study results and limits: Later genetic work tied a missense DCLRE1C variant to beta-chain V and J trimming. CMV serostatus stood as the only immune exposure information on hand.

Healthy donors of bone marrow made up the group. The PCR employed 60 Vbeta primers together with 13 Jbeta primers. Measured with immunoSEQ multiplex PCR; TCRdb has only the in-frame clones, and not every one. The sample lists nearly 100,000 clones, 65% to 85% occurring once. Concerning this clone itself: The antigen is undetermined.

Input material: PBMCs. The sequence derives from a woman aged 55-70 years in good health and CMV-seropositive.

This chain's CDR3 is CATSRLAGVYEQYF. Written as DNA, the CDR3 is TGTGCCACCAGCAGACTAGCGGGTGTCTACGAGCAGTACTTC. The chain uses TRBV15 and TRBJ2-7; 8 nucleotides agree with TRBD2. The CDR3 sequence is 14 residues long. After removal of 2 bases from V and 3 bases from J, the junction contained 3 bases not matched to a gene. From germline, CDR1 is LNHNV and CDR2 YYDKDF (reference sequence).